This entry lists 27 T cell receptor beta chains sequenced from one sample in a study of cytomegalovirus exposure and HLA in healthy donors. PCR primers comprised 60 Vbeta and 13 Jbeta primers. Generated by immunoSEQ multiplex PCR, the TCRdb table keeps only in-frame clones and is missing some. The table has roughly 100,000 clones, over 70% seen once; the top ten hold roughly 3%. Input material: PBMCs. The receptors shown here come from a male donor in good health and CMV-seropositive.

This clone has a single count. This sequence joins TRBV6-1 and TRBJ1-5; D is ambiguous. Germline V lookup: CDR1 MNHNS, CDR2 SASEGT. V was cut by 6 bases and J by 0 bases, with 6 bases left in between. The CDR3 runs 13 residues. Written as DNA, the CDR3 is TGTGCCAGCAGCTTTCTTAGCAATCAGCCCCAGCATTTT. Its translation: CASSFLSNQPQHF.

The CDR3 bases are TGTGCCAGCGGACAAAACTATGGCTACACCTTC. Protein: CASGQNYGYTF. J is TRBJ1-2 and V is TRBV6-5; weak D call: TRBD1 (5 bases). The length of the CDR3 is 11 residues. CDR1 is MNHEY and CDR2 is SVGAGI in the germline V gene. V shed 8 bases and J shed 2 bases, with 6 bases lying between them.

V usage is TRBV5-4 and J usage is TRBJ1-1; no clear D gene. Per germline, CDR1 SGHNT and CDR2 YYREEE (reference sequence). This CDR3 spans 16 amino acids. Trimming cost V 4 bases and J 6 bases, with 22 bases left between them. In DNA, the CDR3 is TGTGCCAGCAGCCCGTCCGGGCGGGCCTCAACATCTGAAGCTTTCTTT. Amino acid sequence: CASSPSGRASTSEAFF.

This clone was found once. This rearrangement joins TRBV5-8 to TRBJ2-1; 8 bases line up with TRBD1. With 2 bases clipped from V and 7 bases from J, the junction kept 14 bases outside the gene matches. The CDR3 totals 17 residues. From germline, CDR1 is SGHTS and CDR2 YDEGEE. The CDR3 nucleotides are TGTGCCAGCAGCTTTCTGTATAGTCAGGGGGCTGGAAATGAGCAGTTCTTC. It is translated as CASSFLYSQGAGNEQFF.

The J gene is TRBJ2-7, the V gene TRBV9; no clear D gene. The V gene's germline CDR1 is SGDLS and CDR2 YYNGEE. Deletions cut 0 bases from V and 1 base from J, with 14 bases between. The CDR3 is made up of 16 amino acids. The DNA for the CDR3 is TGTGCCAGCAGCGTAGAATCACAGAGTGCATCCTACGAGCAGTACTTC. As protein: CASSVESQSASYEQYF.

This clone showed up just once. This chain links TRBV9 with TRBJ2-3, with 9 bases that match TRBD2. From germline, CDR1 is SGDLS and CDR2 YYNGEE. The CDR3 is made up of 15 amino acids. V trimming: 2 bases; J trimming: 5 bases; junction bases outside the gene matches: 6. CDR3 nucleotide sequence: TGTGCCAGCAGCGTCGGAGCGGGGGGACAAGATACGCAGTATTTT. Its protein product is CASSVGAGGQDTQYF.

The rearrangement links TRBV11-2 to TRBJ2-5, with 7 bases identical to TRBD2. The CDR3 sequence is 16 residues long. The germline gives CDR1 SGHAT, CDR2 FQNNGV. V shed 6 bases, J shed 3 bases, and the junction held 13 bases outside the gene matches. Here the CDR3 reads CASSHLGGTREETQYF. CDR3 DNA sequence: TGTGCCAGCAGTCACCTGGGGGGGACCCGTGAAGAGACCCAGTACTTC.

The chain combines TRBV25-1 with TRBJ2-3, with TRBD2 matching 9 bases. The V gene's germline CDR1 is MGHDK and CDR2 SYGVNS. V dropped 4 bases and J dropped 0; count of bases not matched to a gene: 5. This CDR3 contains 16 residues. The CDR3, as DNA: TGTGCCAGCAGTGGCGGACTAGCGTCTAGCACAGATACGCAGTATTTT. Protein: CASSGGLASSTDTQYF. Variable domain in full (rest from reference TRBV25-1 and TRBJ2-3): EADIYQTPRYLVIGTGKKITLECSQTMGHDKMYWYQQDPGMELHLIHYSYGVNSTEKGDLSSESTVSRIRTEHFPLTLESARPSHTSQYLCASSGGLASSTDTQYFGPGTRLTVL.

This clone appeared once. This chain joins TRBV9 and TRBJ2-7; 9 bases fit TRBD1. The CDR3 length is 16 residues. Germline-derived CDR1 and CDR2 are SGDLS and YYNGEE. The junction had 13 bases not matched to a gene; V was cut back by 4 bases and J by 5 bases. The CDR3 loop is CASSPLSGTGFNEQYF. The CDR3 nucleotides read TGTGCCAGCAGCCCCCTTTCCGGGACAGGGTTCAACGAGCAGTACTTC.

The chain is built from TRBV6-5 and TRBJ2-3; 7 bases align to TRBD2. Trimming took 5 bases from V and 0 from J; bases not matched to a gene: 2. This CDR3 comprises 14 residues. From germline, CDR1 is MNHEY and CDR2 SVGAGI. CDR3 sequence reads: CASSLGGSTDTQYF. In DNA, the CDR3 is TGTGCCAGCAGTCTGGGGGGGAGCACAGATACGCAGTATTTT.

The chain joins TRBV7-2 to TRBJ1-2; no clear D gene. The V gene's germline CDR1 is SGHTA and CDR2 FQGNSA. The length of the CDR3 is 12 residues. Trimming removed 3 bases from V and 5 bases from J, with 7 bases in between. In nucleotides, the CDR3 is TGTGCCAGCAGCTTTCTACGGTATGGCTACACCTTC. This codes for CASSFLRYGYTF. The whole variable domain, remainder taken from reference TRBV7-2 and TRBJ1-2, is GAGVSQSPSNKVTEKGKDVELRCDPISGHTALYWYRQSLGQGLEFLIYFQGNSAPDKSGLPSDRFSAERTGGSVSTLTIQRTQQEDSAVYLCASSFLRYGYTFGSGTRLTVV.

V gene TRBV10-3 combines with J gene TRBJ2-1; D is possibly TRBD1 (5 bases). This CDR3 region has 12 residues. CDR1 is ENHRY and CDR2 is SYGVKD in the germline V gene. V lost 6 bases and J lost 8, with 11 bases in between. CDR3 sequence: CAIRKEGDEQFF. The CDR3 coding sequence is TGTGCCATCAGGAAGGAAGGGGATGAGCAGTTCTTC.

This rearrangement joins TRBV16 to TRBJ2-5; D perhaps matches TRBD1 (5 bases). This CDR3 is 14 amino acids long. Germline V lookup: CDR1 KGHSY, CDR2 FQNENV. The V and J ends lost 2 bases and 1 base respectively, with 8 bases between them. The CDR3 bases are TGTGCCAGCAGCCAAGCAGGGCTCCAAGAGACCCAGTACTTC. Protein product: CASSQAGLQETQYF.

The CDR3 DNA follows: TGTGCCAGCAGTTTGTTTGACCCCTGGGGCTATGATAGCAATCAGCCCCAGCATTTT. This translates into CASSLFDPWGYDSNQPQHF. The rearrangement links TRBV28 to TRBJ1-5; maybe TRBD1 (5 bases). CDR1 and CDR2 from the germline V gene are MDHEN and SYDVKM. Between the trimmed V and J ends, which lost 3 bases and 0 bases, there was a span of 21 bases. The CDR3 spans 19 residues.

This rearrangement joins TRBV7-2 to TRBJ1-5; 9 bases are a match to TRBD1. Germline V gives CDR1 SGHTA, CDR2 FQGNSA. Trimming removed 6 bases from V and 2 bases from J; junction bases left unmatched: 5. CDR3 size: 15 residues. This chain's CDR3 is CASRTGGGGNQPQHF. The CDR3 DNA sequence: TGTGCCAGCAGGACAGGGGGTGGGGGCAATCAGCCCCAGCATTTT.

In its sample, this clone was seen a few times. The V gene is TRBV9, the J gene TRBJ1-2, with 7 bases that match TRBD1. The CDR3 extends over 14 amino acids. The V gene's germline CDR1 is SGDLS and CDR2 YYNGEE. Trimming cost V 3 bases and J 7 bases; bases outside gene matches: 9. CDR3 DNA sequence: TGTGCCAGCAGCGGTCAACAGGGGATCTCTGGCTACACCTTC. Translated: CASSGQQGISGYTF.

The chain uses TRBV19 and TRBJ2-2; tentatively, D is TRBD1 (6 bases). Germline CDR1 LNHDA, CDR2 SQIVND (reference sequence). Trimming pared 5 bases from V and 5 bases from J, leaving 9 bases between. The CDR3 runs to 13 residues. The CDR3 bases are TGTGCCAGTAGTGCAAGGGGGACCGGGGAGCTGTTTTTT. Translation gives CASSARGTGELFF.

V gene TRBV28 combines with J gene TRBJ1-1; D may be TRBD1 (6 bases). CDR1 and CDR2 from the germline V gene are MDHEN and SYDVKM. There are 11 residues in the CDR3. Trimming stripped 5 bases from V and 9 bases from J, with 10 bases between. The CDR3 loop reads CASSQQGKAFF. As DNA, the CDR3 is TGTGCCAGCAGTCAACAGGGTAAAGCTTTCTTT.

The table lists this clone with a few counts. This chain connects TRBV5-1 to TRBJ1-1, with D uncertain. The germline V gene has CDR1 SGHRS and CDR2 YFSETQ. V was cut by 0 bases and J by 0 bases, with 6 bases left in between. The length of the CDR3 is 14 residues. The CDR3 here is CASSLADLNTEAFF. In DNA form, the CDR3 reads TGCGCCAGCAGCTTGGCGGACTTGAACACTGAAGCTTTCTTT.

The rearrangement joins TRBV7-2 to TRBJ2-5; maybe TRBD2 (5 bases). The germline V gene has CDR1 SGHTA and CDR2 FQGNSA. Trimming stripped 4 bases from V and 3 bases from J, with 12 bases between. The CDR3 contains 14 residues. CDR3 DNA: TGTGCCAGCAGCTCTTGGACTGCAAAAGAGACCCAGTACTTC. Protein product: CASSSWTAKETQYF.

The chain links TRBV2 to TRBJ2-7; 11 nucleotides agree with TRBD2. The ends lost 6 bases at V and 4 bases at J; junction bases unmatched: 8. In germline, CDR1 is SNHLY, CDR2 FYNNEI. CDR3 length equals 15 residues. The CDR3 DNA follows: TGTGCCAGCAGCATAGCGGGAGGGCCCACTTACGAGCAGTACTTC. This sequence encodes CASSIAGGPTYEQYF.

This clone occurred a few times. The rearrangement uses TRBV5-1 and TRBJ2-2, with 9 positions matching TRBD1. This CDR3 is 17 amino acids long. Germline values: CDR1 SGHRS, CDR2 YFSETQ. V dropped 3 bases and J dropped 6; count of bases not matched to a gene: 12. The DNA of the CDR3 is TGCGCCAGCAGCTCGGCCGCCGGGACAGGGTCCTCCGGGGAGCTGTTTTTT. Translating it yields CASSSAAGTGSSGELFF.

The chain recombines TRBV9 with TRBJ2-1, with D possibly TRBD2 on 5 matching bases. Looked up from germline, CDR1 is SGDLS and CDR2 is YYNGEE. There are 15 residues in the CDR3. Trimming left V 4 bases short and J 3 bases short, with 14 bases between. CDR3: CASSSRGGLYNEQFF. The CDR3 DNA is TGTGCCAGCAGCTCCCGGGGTGGGCTCTACAATGAGCAGTTCTTC. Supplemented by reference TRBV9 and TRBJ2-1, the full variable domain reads DSGVTQTPKHLITATGQRVTLRCSPRSGDLSVYWYQQSLDQGLQFLIQYYNGEERAKGNILERFSAQQFPDLHSELNLSSLELGDSALYFCASSSRGGLYNEQFFGPGTRLTVL.

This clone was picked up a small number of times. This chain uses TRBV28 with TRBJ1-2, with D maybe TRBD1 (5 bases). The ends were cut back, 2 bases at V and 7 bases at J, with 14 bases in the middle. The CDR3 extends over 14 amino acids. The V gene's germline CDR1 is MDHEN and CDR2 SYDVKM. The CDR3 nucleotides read TGTGCCAGCAGTTTAATACAGGAGTCTTCTGGCTACACCTTC. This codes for CASSLIQESSGYTF.

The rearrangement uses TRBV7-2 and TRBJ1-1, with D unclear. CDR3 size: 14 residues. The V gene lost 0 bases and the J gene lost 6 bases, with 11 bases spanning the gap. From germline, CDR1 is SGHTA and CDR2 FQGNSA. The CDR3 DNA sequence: TGTGCCAGCAGCTTAGCGGTCGAAGCCGCTGAAGCTTTCTTT. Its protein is CASSLAVEAAEAFF.

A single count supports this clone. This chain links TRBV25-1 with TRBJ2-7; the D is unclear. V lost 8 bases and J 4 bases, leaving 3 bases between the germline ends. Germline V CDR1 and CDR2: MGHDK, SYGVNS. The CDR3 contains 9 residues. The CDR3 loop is CASHYEQYF. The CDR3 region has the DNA TGTGCCAGCCATTACGAGCAGTACTTC.

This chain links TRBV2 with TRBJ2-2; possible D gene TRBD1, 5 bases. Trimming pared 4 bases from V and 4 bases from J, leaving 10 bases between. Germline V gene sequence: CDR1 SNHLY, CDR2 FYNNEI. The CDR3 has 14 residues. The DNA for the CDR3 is TGTGCCAGCAGTGTGTCCAGGGCCACCGGGGAGCTGTTTTTT. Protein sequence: CASSVSRATGELFF.